This T cell receptor (beta chain) came from a study of metastatic and nonmetastatic thyroid tumors. Whole-study context: Both malignant and benign thyroid patients supplied peripheral blood and tumor or nodule tissue samples, across which the repertoires of these patients were then compared.

Per the germline V gene, CDR1 is SEHNR and CDR2 is FQNEAQ (reference sequence). The CDR3 is made up of 12 amino acids. Deletions cut 2 bases from V and 6 bases from J, with 8 bases between. Patients were all untreated before their thyroid surgery. Whole-study findings and limits: Benign nodules reportedly had significantly lower TCR beta diversity than malignant thyroid tumors in blood and tumor.

Authors' methods: Built for papillary thyroid cancer, a distant-metastasis classifier drew on CDR3 differences across clinicopathological groups. MiXCR reprocessed the PCR reads for TCRdb. The V and J calls and clone size come from TCRdb's table, not from the authors' own analysis. This sample has just over 70,000 clones, with more than 15% found just once. This clone has a handful of counts. Antigen unknown. The rearrangement uses TRBV7-9 and TRBJ2-7, with a tentative D call TRBD2 (5 bases). This TCR derives from a female donor with papillary thyroid cancer or a benign thyroid nodule (not recorded which). Some clones in this sample may be carry-over from other donors' samples. The sample comprised blood. The CDR3 here is CASSLHRGEQYF. As DNA, the CDR3 is TGTGCCAGCAGCTTACACCGGGGCGAGCAGTACTTC.